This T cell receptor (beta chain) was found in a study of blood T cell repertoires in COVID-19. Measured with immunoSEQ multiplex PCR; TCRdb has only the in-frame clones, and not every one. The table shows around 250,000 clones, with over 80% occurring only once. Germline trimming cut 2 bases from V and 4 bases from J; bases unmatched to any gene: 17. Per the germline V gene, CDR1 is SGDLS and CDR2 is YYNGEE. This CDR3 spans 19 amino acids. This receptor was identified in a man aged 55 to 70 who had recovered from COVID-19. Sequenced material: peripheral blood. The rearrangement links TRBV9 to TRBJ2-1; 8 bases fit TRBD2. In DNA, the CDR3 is TGTGCCAGCAGCGTGGGACTAGAAGTACCGGGGCCCCTTTACAATGAGCAGTTCTTC. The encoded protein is CASSVGLEVPGPLYNEQFF.